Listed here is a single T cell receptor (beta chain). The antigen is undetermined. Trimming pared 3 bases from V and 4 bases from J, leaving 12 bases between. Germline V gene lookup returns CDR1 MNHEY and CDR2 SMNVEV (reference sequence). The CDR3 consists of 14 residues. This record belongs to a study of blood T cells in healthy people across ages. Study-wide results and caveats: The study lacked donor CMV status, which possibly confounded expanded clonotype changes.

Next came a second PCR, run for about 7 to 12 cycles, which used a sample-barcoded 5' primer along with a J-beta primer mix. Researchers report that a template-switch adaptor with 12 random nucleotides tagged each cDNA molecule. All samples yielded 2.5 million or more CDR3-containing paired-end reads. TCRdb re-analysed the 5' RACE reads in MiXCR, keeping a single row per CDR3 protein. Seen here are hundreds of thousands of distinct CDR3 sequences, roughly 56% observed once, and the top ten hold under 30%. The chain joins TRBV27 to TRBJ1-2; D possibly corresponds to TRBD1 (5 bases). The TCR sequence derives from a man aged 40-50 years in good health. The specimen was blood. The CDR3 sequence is CASSFAGRLYGYTF. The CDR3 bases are TGTGCCAGCAGTTTTGCAGGGAGGCTCTATGGCTACACCTTC.